Below, 23 T cell receptor beta chains from the same sample are listed, as sequenced in a study of cytomegalovirus exposure and HLA in healthy donors. The assay was immunoSEQ multiplex PCR, and TCRdb's table has in-frame clones only and misses some. The sample holds around 180,000 clones, approximately 85% seen once. What was sequenced was PBMCs. Source of these receptors: a woman aged 18-29 years in good health and CMV-seronegative.

This sequence joins TRBV9 and TRBJ2-5; 9 bases map to TRBD2. With V trimmed by 0 bases and J by 5 bases, 14 bases remained unmatched. The CDR3 is made up of 18 amino acids. CDR1 SGDLS and CDR2 YYNGEE come from the germline V gene. The CDR3, as DNA: TGTGCCAGCAGCGTAGTTCCGTCTAGCGGGGTTGATCGTGAGACCCAGTACTTC. Translating gives CASSVVPSSGVDRETQYF.

The V and J genes are TRBV23-1 and TRBJ2-7, with D perhaps TRBD1 (5 bases). TRBV23-1 is an open reading frame whose function is uncertain. The CDR3 is made up of 15 amino acids. V was shortened by 7 bases and J by 4 bases, with 20 bases between the two germline ends. DNA for the CDR3: TGCGCCAGCACCCTCCCGGATGGGGCCAATTACGAGCAGTACTTC. Translating it yields CASTLPDGANYEQYF.

This chain links TRBV7-8 with TRBJ1-2; TRBD1 matches at 8 bases. In germline, CDR1 is SGHVS, CDR2 FQNEAQ. V gave up 5 bases and J gave up 9 bases; unmatched junction bases: 26. The CDR3 has 19 amino acids. The CDR3 loop reads CASSLFRVITGGNASSYTF. CDR3 nucleotide sequence: TGTGCCAGCAGCCTTTTCAGAGTTATCACAGGGGGGAATGCATCGAGCTACACCTTC.

The chain recombines TRBV6-6 with TRBJ1-3; TRBD1 aligns across 8 bases. The CDR3 extends over 15 amino acids. In germline, CDR1 is MNHNY, CDR2 SVGAGI (reference sequence). The V segment lost 5 bases and the J segment 1 base; nucleotides outside the gene matches: 4. This chain's CDR3 is CASSTRTGSGNTIYF. In nucleotides, the CDR3 is TGTGCCAGCAGTACGCGGACAGGGTCTGGAAACACCATATATTTT.

This sequence joins TRBV28 and TRBJ1-5, with D possibly TRBD1 on 6 matching bases. V was cut by 10 bases and J by 7 bases, with 14 bases left in between. Germline values: CDR1 MDHEN, CDR2 SYDVKM. There are 12 residues in the CDR3. CDR3 coding DNA: TGTGCCACTACAAGGGGGGGGCAGCCCCAGCATTTT. Protein product: CATTRGGQPQHF.

The gene calls are TRBV5-4 and TRBJ1-4; tentative D call: TRBD1 (6 bases). In germline, CDR1 is SGHNT, CDR2 YYREEE (reference sequence). This CDR3 is built from 16 residues. Trimming removed 0 bases at V and 11 bases at J, with 20 bases between. This CDR3 reads CASSLAHPISQGKLFF. As DNA, the CDR3 is TGTGCCAGCAGCTTGGCCCACCCGATCAGTCAGGGGAAACTGTTTTTT.

The CDR3 spells CASGLNSPSGNTIYF. CDR3 sequence (DNA): TGTGCTAGTGGTTTGAATTCTCCCTCTGGAAACACCATATATTTT. The chain carries TRBV12-5 and TRBJ1-3, with D uncertain. Trimming pared 2 bases from V and 0 bases from J, leaving 8 bases between. CDR1 is LGHNT and CDR2 is FRNRAP in the germline V gene. This CDR3 region has 15 residues.

A remark on this clone: Other DNA sequences from this sample encode an identical CDR3 as well. This sequence joins TRBV4-1 and TRBJ2-1, with TRBD1 identical over 12 bases. V was pared by 0 bases and J by 7 bases, with 7 bases of the junction left unmatched. Germline V gene sequence: CDR1 MGHRA, CDR2 YSYEKL. This CDR3 is 17 amino acids long. The CDR3 reads CASSQDPGQGAWNEQFF. The DNA of the CDR3 is TGCGCCAGCAGCCAAGACCCGGGACAGGGGGCGTGGAATGAGCAGTTCTTC.

Remarks on this clone: The identical CDR3 is also encoded by other nucleotide sequences in the sample. This chain uses TRBV6-5 with TRBJ1-1, with D hard to call. V lost 3 bases to trimming and J lost 2 bases, with 10 bases between them. The germline CDR1 and CDR2 sequences are MNHEY and SVGAGI. The CDR3 totals 14 residues. This CDR3 reads CASSYSRVNTEAFF. Here the CDR3 DNA reads TGTGCCAGCAGTTATTCCCGGGTTAACACTGAAGCTTTCTTT.

This clone was found once. The chain joins TRBV5-4 to TRBJ2-1; the match to TRBD2 covers 12 bases. In germline, CDR1 is SGHNT, CDR2 YYREEE (reference sequence). CDR3 length: 17 amino acids. J was trimmed by 5 bases and V by 1 base; bases with no gene match: 7. The CDR3 region is CASSLKTSGSSNNEQFF. The CDR3 nucleotides read TGTGCCAGCAGCTTGAAGACTAGCGGGAGTTCTAACAATGAGCAGTTCTTC.

The gene calls are TRBV4-1 and TRBJ1-2, with unresolved D. This CDR3 is built from 15 residues. Germline CDR1 reads MGHRA; CDR2 reads YSYEKL. Trimming left V 1 base short and J 7 bases short, with 16 bases between. Here the CDR3 reads CASSQAEAGPRGYTF. CDR3 bases: TGCGCCAGCAGCCAAGCGGAGGCAGGTCCTCGTGGCTACACCTTC.

This rearrangement joins TRBV27 to TRBJ1-2, with D perhaps TRBD1 (5 bases). CDR1 and CDR2 (germline): MNHEY, SMNVEV (reference sequence). The CDR3 contains 13 residues. Trimming stripped 6 bases from V and 4 bases from J, with 12 bases between. CDR3 protein: CASRPQETYGYTF. Written as DNA, the CDR3 is TGTGCCAGCAGACCACAGGAAACCTATGGCTACACCTTC.

This clone showed up just a few times. The rearrangement joins TRBV7-2 to TRBJ1-4, with 8 nucleotides matching TRBD1. Germline V gene data show CDR1 as SGHTA and CDR2 as FQGNSA. CDR3 length: 15 residues. The V and J ends lost 1 base and 7 bases, in that order; junction bases with no gene match: 5. In DNA, the CDR3 is TGTGCCAGCAGCTTAGTGACAGGGGCCCTTGAAAAACTGTTTTTT. This translates into CASSLVTGALEKLFF.

V usage is TRBV19 and J usage is TRBJ1-2; 7 bases align to TRBD1. Trimming cost V 4 bases and J 2 bases; bases outside gene matches: 4. CDR1 is LNHDA, CDR2 SQIVND, per germline (reference sequence). The CDR3 totals 14 residues. The CDR3 sequence: CASSSGTVNYGYTF. CDR3 DNA: TGTGCCAGTAGTAGCGGGACAGTAAACTATGGCTACACCTTC.

This clone has a single count. The chain carries TRBV7-5 and TRBJ1-2; whether TRBD1, the table's D call, matches the DNA was not checked. TRBV7-5 constitutes a pseudogene. CDR3 size: 21 residues. The CDR3 DNA reads TGTGTCAGAAGCTTAAACCTACTGAACCGGGACAGGGGGCTGTGGGTCTATGGCTACACCTTC. It specifies CVRSLNLLNRDRGLWVYGYTF.

The chain carries TRBV2 and TRBJ1-1; the D is unclear. This CDR3 is built from 12 residues. V dropped 4 bases and J dropped 2 bases, with 5 bases sitting between them. Per germline, CDR1 SNHLY and CDR2 FYNNEI. The chain's CDR3 is CASSVINTEAFF. Written as DNA, the CDR3 is TGTGCCAGCAGTGTTATCAACACTGAAGCTTTCTTT.

This clone was picked up a small number of times. This sample includes further DNA sequences coding for the same CDR3. The chain uses TRBV30 and TRBJ1-2, with 7 bases matching TRBD1. With V trimmed by 0 bases and J by 4 bases, 2 bases remained unmatched. Germline loops: CDR1 GTSNPN, CDR2 SVGIG (reference sequence). This CDR3 has 13 residues. CDR3 sequence (DNA): TGTGCCTGGAGTGTACAGGGGAGCTATGGCTACACCTTC. This translates into CAWSVQGSYGYTF.

The rearrangement uses TRBV7-3 and TRBJ1-1, with no clear D. The CDR3 has 13 residues. The germline V and J ends were trimmed by 8 bases and 1 base, with 11 bases remaining between them. The germline CDR1 and CDR2 sequences are SGHTA and FQGTGA. CDR3 loop: CASLQEENTEAFF. The CDR3 DNA is TGTGCCAGCCTTCAGGAGGAGAACACTGAAGCTTTCTTT.

For this clone: At one end, the junction sequence differs from germline, possibly due to a read error. This chain uses TRBV7-6 with TRBJ2-3, with a weak D call TRBD2 (6 bases). CDR1 is SGHVS and CDR2 is FNYEAQ in the germline V gene. There are 12 residues in the CDR3. DNA for the CDR3: TGTGCCAGCAGCAACCGACTAGATCCGCAGTATTTT. It encodes CASSNRLDPQYF.

CDR3 loop: CASSSEGGLVGWNTGELFF. CDR3 nucleotide sequence: TGCGCCAGCAGCTCAGAGGGTGGACTAGTAGGCTGGAACACCGGGGAGCTGTTTTTT. This sequence joins TRBV5-1 and TRBJ2-2; 7 positions agree with TRBD2. Germline loops: CDR1 SGHRS, CDR2 YFSETQ. After removal of 3 bases from V and 1 base from J, the junction contained 15 bases not matched to a gene. The CDR3 spans 19 residues.

The chain employs TRBV6-5 and TRBJ2-7, with 8 nucleotides matching TRBD1. V lost 5 bases and J lost 5; bases outside the gene matches: 11. Germline CDR1 MNHEY, CDR2 SVGAGI. This CDR3 contains 15 residues. Here the CDR3 reads CASSNRYRGANEQYF. The CDR3 DNA follows: TGTGCCAGCAGTAACCGTTACAGGGGGGCAAACGAGCAGTACTTC.

The V gene is TRBV19, the J gene TRBJ2-5; possibly TRBD2 for D (5 bases). The CDR3 spans 12 residues. Looked up from germline, CDR1 is LNHDA and CDR2 is SQIVND (reference sequence). V was trimmed by 7 bases and J by 5 bases, leaving 11 bases between them. In DNA, the CDR3 is TGTGCCAGTAATAGCGTGGGGGAGACCCAGTACTTC. Its translation: CASNSVGETQYF.

The V gene is TRBV6-6, the J gene TRBJ2-5, with TRBD2 identical over 7 bases. CDR1 MNHNY and CDR2 SVGAGI come from the germline V gene (reference sequence). The V and J ends lost 6 bases and 4 bases, in that order; junction bases with no gene match: 8. This CDR3 is built from 14 residues. CDR3 region: CASSKRDYGETQYF. CDR3 coding DNA: TGTGCCAGCAGCAAAAGGGACTACGGAGAGACCCAGTACTTC.